This passage covers 5 T cell receptor beta chains from one sample sequenced in a study of blood T cells in healthy people across ages. Combining a sample-barcoded 5' primer with a J-beta primer mix, a second PCR ran for roughly 7 to 11 cycles. TCRdb itself ran the 5' RACE reads through MiXCR, one entry per CDR3 protein. The sample includes some 1.5 million distinct CDR3 sequences, roughly 28% of them seen just once. Specimen: blood. These receptor sequences come from a woman in her twenties or thirties in good health.

This clonotype has at least ten counts. The chain combines TRBV4-3 with TRBJ2-5; D tentatively reads TRBD1 or TRBD2 (5 bases each). V was shortened by 0 bases and J by 2 bases, with 10 bases between the two germline ends. The CDR3 is made up of 15 amino acids. Germline assignment: CDR1 LGHNA and CDR2 YSLEER. The CDR3 region has the DNA TGCGCCAGCAGCCAAGACCGGGACGGTCAAGAGACCCAGTACTTC. Translated: CASSQDRDGQETQYF.

This clonotype was seen a handful of times. The gene calls are TRBV20-1 and TRBJ2-3, with 8 bases matching TRBD2. The CDR3 spans 15 residues. The V and J ends lost 6 bases and 0 bases, in that order; junction bases with no gene match: 8. CDR1 DFQATT and CDR2 SNEGSKA come from the germline V gene (reference sequence). The CDR3 sequence: CSASSGPASTDTQYF. CDR3 sequence (DNA): TGCAGTGCGTCTAGCGGGCCCGCTAGCACAGATACGCAGTATTTT.

This clonotype turned up a few times. V usage is TRBV3-1 and J usage is TRBJ2-1; D is uncertain. Germline V gene sequence: CDR1 LGHDT, CDR2 YNNKEL (reference sequence). The CDR3 extends over 14 amino acids. The ends were cut back, 2 bases at V and 7 bases at J, with 12 bases in the middle. The CDR3 coding sequence is TGTGCCAGCAGCCAAAACCTCAACGGTAATGAGCAGTTCTTC. Translating it yields CASSQNLNGNEQFF.

This clonotype was detected only a few times. CDR3 protein: CASSLQGGSEAFF. CDR3 in DNA: TGCGCCAGCAGTTTACAGGGAGGCTCTGAAGCTTTCTTT. J is TRBJ1-1 and V is TRBV5-1; D might be TRBD1 (6 bases). With 5 bases removed from V and 6 bases from J, the gap between germline ends came to 14 bases. Germline values: CDR1 SGHRS, CDR2 YFSETQ. The CDR3 extends over 13 amino acids.

This clonotype was seen a handful of times. The chain carries TRBV7-2 and TRBJ2-1, with 8 positions matching TRBD1. Germline V gene sequence: CDR1 SGHTA, CDR2 FQGNSA. Trimming cost V 4 bases and J 7 bases; bases outside gene matches: 9. This CDR3 has 15 residues. The CDR3 DNA sequence: TGTGCCAGCAGCTCTACAGGGGGGAGTTTAAATGAGCAGTTCTTC. Translating it yields CASSSTGGSLNEQFF.